A selection of T cell receptor beta chains follows, all from one sample in a study of shared clonotypes between healthy human individuals. Measured with immunoSEQ multiplex PCR; TCRdb has only the in-frame clones, and not every one. This sample has roughly 770,000 clones, with about 96% found just once. The material sequenced was naive CD8+ T cells sorted from blood. The receptors stem from a man under 40 in good health. CDR3s leave out the opening cysteine and the closing phenylalanine or tryptophan. The size field is filled for only some rows; it gives once, few, many or a size class.

clone size,J gene,V gene,CDR3 protein
NA,TRBJ2-7,TRBV5-1,ASRLAGDEQY
once,TRBJ1-2,TRBV19,ASSSRDSNYGYT
NA,TRBJ2-5,TRBV6-5,ATSLERFQETQY
NA,TRBJ2-7,TRBV7-2,ASSSAVSYEQY
NA,TRBJ2-7,TRBV27,ASSFGTSGSEQY
NA,TRBJ1-1,TRBV9,ASSLSGGQANTEAF
once,TRBJ2-3,TRBV4-1,ASSLGQGTDTQY
NA,TRBJ2-1,TRBV27,ASSSFGPYNEQF
NA,TRBJ1-1,TRBV6-5,ASSYAQGGTEAF
NA,TRBJ1-4,TRBV7-9,ASSLVMGEKLF
NA,TRBJ2-7,TRBV27,ASSMRGGYEQY
NA,TRBJ1-1,TRBV7-6,ASSEATGRNTEAF
NA,TRBJ2-7,TRBV7-9,ASSRGLGEQY